This T cell receptor beta chain was recovered during a study of CD8 T cells in ankylosing spondylitis. Findings and limits, study-wide: Typical of ankylosing spondylitis blood, it appeared, was a TCR beta motif of eight highly homologous variants. Past research had described some motif variants in reactive arthritis synovial fluid and blood. Clones that were linked to disease were CD8+ and were relatively rare in peripheral blood.

This clonotype was detected only a few times. Its specificity is unknown. The CDR3 spans 15 residues. V was clipped by 9 bases and J by 6 bases; unmatched bases: 12. Germline lookup yields CDR1 MNHEY and CDR2 SMNVEV (reference sequence). Library preparation for TCR beta used quantitative 5'-RACE with molecular barcodes. TCRdb recomputed calls from the 5' RACE reads with MiXCR, one row per CDR3 protein. The sample lists 650,000 to 800,000 distinct CDR3 sequences, under 20% seen once, with around 19% in the top ten. The sample comprised blood, either unsorted or a sorted T cell fraction (not recorded which). This sequence originates from a male donor with ankylosing spondylitis. The J gene is TRBJ2-1, the V gene TRBV27, with 9 bases fitting TRBD1. CDR3 bases: TGTGCCAGTTTTAGGGGGGACAGGGAGCCCAATGAGCAGTTCTTC. This gives the protein CASFRGDREPNEQFF.